The 8 T cell receptor beta chains listed next were all sequenced from one sample in a study of Ad26.COV2.S vaccination and SARS-CoV-2 variants. This table comes from immunoSEQ multiplex PCR, and its TCRdb copy is limited to in-frame clones, with some not included. This sample has around 94,000 clones, with less than 85% found just once. The material sequenced was peripheral blood, taken after recovery from COVID-19. These receptors originate from a human donor who had recovered from COVID-19.

The chain couples TRBV30 to TRBJ1-6; D is unresolved. CDR1 is GTSNPN and CDR2 is SVGIG in the germline V gene (reference sequence). The CDR3 length is 13 residues. The CDR3 loop reads CVTQDRDNSPLHF. CDR3 DNA: TGTGTCACCCAGGACCGTGATAATTCACCCCTCCACTTT. Full variable domain (remainder filled in from reference TRBV30 and TRBJ1-6): SQTIHQWPATLVQPVGSPLSLECTVEGTSNPNLYWYRQAAGRGLQLLFYSVGIGQISSEVPQNLSASRPQDRQFILSSKKLLLSDSGFYLCVTQDRDNSPLHFGNGTRLTVT.

This rearrangement joins TRBV28 to TRBJ2-7; no clear D. The CDR3 loop spans 14 amino acids. Trimming left V 1 base short and J 1 base short, with 8 bases between. CDR1 and CDR2 from the germline V gene are MDHEN and SYDVKM. The CDR3 DNA reads TGTGCCAGCAGTTTATCAGGTTTATCCTACGAGCAGTACTTC. Translation: CASSLSGLSYEQYF.

V gene TRBV7-9 combines with J gene TRBJ1-4; TRBD1 is a possible D gene (5 bases). Germline V gene data show CDR1 as SEHNR and CDR2 as FQNEAQ (reference sequence). This CDR3 is built from 15 residues. Trimming took off 4 bases at V and 4 bases at J, with 13 bases between the two ends. The CDR3 DNA reads as TGTGCCAGCAGCTATACCGGGACGGATAATGAAAAACTGTTTTTT. Translated: CASSYTGTDNEKLFF.

In its sample, this clone was seen once. This chain links TRBV12-3 or TRBV12-4 with TRBJ2-7; TRBD1 matches at 7 bases. V was clipped by 5 bases and J by 6 bases; unmatched bases: 7. This CDR3 is built from 13 residues. The DNA of the CDR3 is TGTGCCAGCAGTCCGACAGGGAGCAGCGAGCAGTACTTC. It codes for CASSPTGSSEQYF.

The chain joins TRBV18 to TRBJ2-3; TRBD1 aligns across 11 bases. Trimming took 2 bases from V and 5 from J; bases not matched to a gene: 6. The CDR3 has 16 amino acids. CDR1 is KGHSH and CDR2 is LQKENI in the germline V gene. CDR3 residues: CASSPSGTGGGDTQYF. For the CDR3, the DNA is TGTGCCAGCTCACCATCCGGGACAGGGGGGGGAGATACGCAGTATTTT.

This clone was found once. The chain uses TRBV21-1 and TRBJ2-7; the table's D call, TRBD1, has no DNA check behind it. TRBV21-1 represents a pseudogene. The CDR3 is 15 amino acids. The CDR3 is CASNRDRGFSLEQYF. The CDR3 DNA reads as TGTGCCAGCAATAGGGACAGGGGATTCTCCCTCGAGCAGTACTTC.

This sequence joins TRBV4-1 and TRBJ2-7; D might be TRBD2 (5 bases). Germline V gives CDR1 MGHRA, CDR2 YSYEKL. The CDR3 is made up of 14 amino acids. The V end lost 0 bases, the J end lost 1 base, and 7 bases lay between the germline ends. CDR3 sequence: CASSQERGSYEQYF. The CDR3 DNA reads TGCGCCAGCAGCCAAGAACGGGGATCCTACGAGCAGTACTTC.

This chain uses TRBV7-9 with TRBJ2-3, with 8 positions matching TRBD1. V lost 5 bases, J lost 5 bases, and 12 bases stayed unmatched. The CDR3 length is 16 residues. CDR1 is SEHNR and CDR2 is FQNEAQ in the germline V gene (reference sequence). Here the CDR3 reads CASSPARQGAVDTQYF. In DNA form, the CDR3 reads TGTGCCAGCAGCCCAGCCCGGCAGGGGGCCGTAGATACGCAGTATTTT.